The clone carrying this T cell receptor (beta chain) was seen a handful of times. Antigen unknown. The CDR3 is 11 residues long. V gave up 8 bases and J gave up 4 bases, with 8 bases separating them. Germline V gene lookup returns CDR1 WSHSY and CDR2 SAAADI. This record comes from a study of response to subunit inactivated influenza vaccine. Study results and caveats: Each seasonal influenza vaccination recruits few new T cells, the authors suggested.

TCRdb re-analysed the RT-PCR reads in MiXCR, keeping a single row per CDR3 protein. The data show about 540,000 distinct CDR3 sequences, with around 15% seen just once and more than 9.5% held by the top ten. Sequences were derived from PBMCs from blood, sampled about 11 days after vaccination. V gene TRBV10-2 combines with J gene TRBJ1-1; no firm D call. The TCR was taken from a man in his fifties who received an inactivated influenza vaccine. The DNA for the CDR3 is TGCGCCAGCCAATCCGGCACTGAAGCTTTCTTT. Translating it yields CASQSGTEAFF.